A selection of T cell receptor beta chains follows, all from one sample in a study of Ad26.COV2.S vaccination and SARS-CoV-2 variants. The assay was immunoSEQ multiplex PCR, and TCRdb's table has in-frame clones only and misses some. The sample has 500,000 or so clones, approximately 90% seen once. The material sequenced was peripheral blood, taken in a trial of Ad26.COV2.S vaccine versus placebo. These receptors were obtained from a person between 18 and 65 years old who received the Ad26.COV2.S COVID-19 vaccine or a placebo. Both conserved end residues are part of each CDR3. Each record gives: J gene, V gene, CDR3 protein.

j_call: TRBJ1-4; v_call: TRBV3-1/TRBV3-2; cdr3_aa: CASSPLRGGNEKLFF
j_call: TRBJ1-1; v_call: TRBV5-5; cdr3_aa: CASSSWSGTTEAFF
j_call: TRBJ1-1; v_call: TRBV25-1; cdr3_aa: CASSESPPDSLNTEAFF
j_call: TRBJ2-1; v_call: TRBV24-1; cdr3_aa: CATSDSGLLAQQFF
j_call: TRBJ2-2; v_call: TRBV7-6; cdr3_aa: CASSPRVWSTGELFF
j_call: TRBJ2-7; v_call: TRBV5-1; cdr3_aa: CASREGFSYEQYF
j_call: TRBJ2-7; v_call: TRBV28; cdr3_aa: CASSLRTGILYEQYF
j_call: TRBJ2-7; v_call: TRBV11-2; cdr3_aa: CASSLDVSGQAYEQYF
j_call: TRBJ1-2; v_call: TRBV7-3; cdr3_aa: CASSTRQGVGYTF
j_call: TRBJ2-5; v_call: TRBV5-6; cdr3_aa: CASSLGKRWQKETQYF
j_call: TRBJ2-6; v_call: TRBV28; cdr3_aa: CASSLSGGARGANVLTF
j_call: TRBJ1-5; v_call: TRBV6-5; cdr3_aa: CASRGISNQPQHF
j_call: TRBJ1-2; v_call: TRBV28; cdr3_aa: CASSHRTGGVGGYTF
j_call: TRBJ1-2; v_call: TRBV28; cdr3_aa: CASSLGGSYGYTF
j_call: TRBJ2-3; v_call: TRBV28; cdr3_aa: CASSYPKGLADTQYF
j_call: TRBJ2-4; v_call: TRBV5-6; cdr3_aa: CASSGGLVSYF
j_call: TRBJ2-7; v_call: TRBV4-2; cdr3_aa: CASSQTAGTGLSEQYF
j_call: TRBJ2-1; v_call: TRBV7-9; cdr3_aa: CASSPPGLGGGNEQFF
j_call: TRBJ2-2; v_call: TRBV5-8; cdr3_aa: CASSGGQGTFAGELFF
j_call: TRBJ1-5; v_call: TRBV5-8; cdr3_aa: CASSPGWRTPNSNQPQHF
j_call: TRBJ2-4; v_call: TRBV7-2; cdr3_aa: CASSLGLGGIQYF
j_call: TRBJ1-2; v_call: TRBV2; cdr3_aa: CASRGQSNYGYTF
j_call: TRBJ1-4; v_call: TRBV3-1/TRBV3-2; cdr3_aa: CASSLGTGYNEKLFF
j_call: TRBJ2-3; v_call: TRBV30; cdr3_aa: CAWSVINTQYF
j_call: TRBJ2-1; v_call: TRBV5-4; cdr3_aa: CASSHRGGNEQFF
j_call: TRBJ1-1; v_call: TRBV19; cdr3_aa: CASSIDSGRYTEAFF
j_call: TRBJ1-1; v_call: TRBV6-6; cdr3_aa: CASSYPNQRGEAFF
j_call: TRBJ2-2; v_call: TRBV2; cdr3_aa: CASSDDGIRGQNTGELFF
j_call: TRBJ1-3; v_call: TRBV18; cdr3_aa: CASSYGQSGNTIYF
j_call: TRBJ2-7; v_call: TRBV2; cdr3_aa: CASSDRLAAPYEQYF
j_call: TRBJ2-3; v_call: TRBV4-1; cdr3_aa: CASSQAGTSGTDTQYF
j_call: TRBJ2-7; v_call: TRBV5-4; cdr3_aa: CASNPGGGKQYF
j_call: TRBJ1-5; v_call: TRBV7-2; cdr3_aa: CASSLAGRGNQPQHF
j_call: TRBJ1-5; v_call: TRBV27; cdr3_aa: CASRGGGQPQHF
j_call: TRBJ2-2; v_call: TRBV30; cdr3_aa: CAFSGREPGELFF
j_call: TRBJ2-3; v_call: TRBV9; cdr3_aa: CASSVSSAGHTDTQYF
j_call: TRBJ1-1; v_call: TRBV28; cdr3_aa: CASSLGGSWATEAFF
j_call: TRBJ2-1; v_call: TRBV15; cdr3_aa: CATSRPTGDEQFF
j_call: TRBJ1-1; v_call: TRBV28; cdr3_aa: CASSGGQGNTEAFF
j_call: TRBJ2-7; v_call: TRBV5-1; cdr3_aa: CASSFEGYYEQYF
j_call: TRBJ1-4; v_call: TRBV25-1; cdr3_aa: CASRGQGGEKLFF
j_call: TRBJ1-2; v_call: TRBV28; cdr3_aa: CASSLTHRTYGYTF
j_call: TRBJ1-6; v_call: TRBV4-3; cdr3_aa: CASSQDRWGSGTPLHF
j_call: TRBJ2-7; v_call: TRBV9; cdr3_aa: CASSEAAGTGAYEQYF
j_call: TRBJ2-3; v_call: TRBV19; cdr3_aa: CASSGRKSTDTQYF
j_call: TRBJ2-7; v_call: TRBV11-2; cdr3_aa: CASSLEGISSYEQYF
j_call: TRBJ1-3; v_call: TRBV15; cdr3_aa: CATSRPGAGSPGNTIYF
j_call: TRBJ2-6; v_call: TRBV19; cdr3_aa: CASTDRGSGANVLTF
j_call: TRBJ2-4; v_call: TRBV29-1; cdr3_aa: CSVRGEGIQYF
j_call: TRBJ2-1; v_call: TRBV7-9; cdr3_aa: CAIGEAGFNEQFF
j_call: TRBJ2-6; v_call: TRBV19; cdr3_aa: CASSIRSPGLAGKRDSGANVLTF
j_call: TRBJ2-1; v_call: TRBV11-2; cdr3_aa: CASSQFPVTRDNEQFF